One sample yielded the 31 T cell receptor beta chains listed below, sequenced in a study of T cell responses to AZD1222 COVID-19 vaccine. The data were produced by immunoSEQ multiplex PCR, yet TCRdb's version contains in-frame clones alone and is incomplete. Among about 120,000 clones, nearly 90% were seen once, and the ten largest hold approximately 4.8%. The material sequenced was peripheral blood, taken on day 0 of AZD1222 vaccination. The origin of the receptors is an adult in good health.

The CDR3 protein is CASRHGTGVGTGELFF. The CDR3 DNA reads as TGCGCCAGCAGACACGGGACAGGAGTAGGCACCGGGGAGCTGTTTTTT. This chain joins TRBV10-1 and TRBJ2-2, with TRBD1 matching 8 bases. The CDR3 is 16 amino acids. With 6 bases clipped from V and 4 bases from J, the junction kept 10 bases outside the gene matches. CDR1 WNHNN and CDR2 SYGVQD come from the germline V gene (reference sequence).

This sequence joins TRBV13 and TRBJ2-1, with 8 bases lining up with TRBD2. Germline CDR1 PRHDT, CDR2 FYEKMQ (reference sequence). Trimming at V came to 2 bases and at J to 4 bases, leaving 7 bases not matched to a gene. CDR3 size: 16 residues. CDR3 bases: TGTGCCAGCAGCTTATCCCGTGGACTAGCTTACAATGAGCAGTTCTTC. Protein: CASSLSRGLAYNEQFF.

V gene TRBV28 combines with J gene TRBJ1-1; D uncertain. Germline V gene lookup returns CDR1 MDHEN and CDR2 SYDVKM. The CDR3 runs 14 residues. Trimming took off 3 bases at V and 4 bases at J, with 12 bases between the two ends. The CDR3 loop reads CASSFYRLGTEAFF. In DNA, the CDR3 is TGTGCCAGCAGTTTCTACCGACTGGGCACTGAAGCTTTCTTT. The variable domain in full, with the rest retrieved from reference TRBV28 and TRBJ1-1, is DVKVTQSSRYLVKRTGEKVFLECVQDMDHENMFWYRQDPGLGLRLIYFSYDVKMKEKGDIPEGYSVSREKKERFSLILESASTNQTSMYLCASSFYRLGTEAFFGQGTRLTVV.

The rearrangement links TRBV5-1 to TRBJ1-5, with D uncertain. Germline V gene lookup returns CDR1 SGHRS and CDR2 YFSETQ. This CDR3 contains 13 residues. With 1 base removed from V and 3 bases from J, the gap between germline ends came to 5 bases. CDR3 amino acids: CASSLTPNQPQHF. Here the CDR3 DNA reads TGCGCCAGCAGCTTGACCCCCAATCAGCCCCAGCATTTT.

This clone ranks as medium-sized. The chain has TRBV19 and TRBJ2-1; 9 positions match TRBD2. The junction had 8 bases not matched to a gene; V was cut back by 3 bases and J by 5 bases. The CDR3 length is 16 residues. Germline CDR1 LNHDA, CDR2 SQIVND (reference sequence). The CDR3 bases are TGTGCCAGTAGTATCAGGCTAGCGGGGATTCACAATGAGCAGTTCTTC. Translation gives CASSIRLAGIHNEQFF.

This chain joins TRBV5-1 and TRBJ1-1; unclear D gene. The CDR3 is 13 amino acids. Germline V gene data show CDR1 as SGHRS and CDR2 as YFSETQ. V lost 5 bases and J lost 0, with 8 bases in between. The DNA for the CDR3 is TGCGCCAGCAGTCCTTCTTTGAACACTGAAGCTTTCTTT. It translates to CASSPSLNTEAFF.

This chain links TRBV6-5 with TRBJ1-3; D ambiguous. V was pared by 5 bases and J by 2 bases, with 10 bases between. There are 14 residues in the CDR3. Germline V gene data show CDR1 as MNHEY and CDR2 as SVGAGI. In nucleotides, the CDR3 is TGTGCCAGCAGTCGAGGTACCGCTGGAAACACCATATATTTT. Translated, it gives CASSRGTAGNTIYF.

The rearrangement links TRBV19 to TRBJ2-5, with 8 positions matching TRBD1. The CDR3 sequence is 14 residues long. The J segment lost 1 base and the V segment lost 4 bases, leaving 2 bases of the junction unmatched. Germline V gene lookup returns CDR1 LNHDA and CDR2 SQIVND (reference sequence). The CDR3, as DNA: TGTGCCAGTAGTACGGGACAGGCCCAAGAGACCCAGTACTTC. Protein: CASSTGQAQETQYF.

With respect to this clone: Other DNA sequences from this sample encode an identical CDR3 as well. The rearrangement joins TRBV6-5 to TRBJ1-5; 7 nucleotides agree with TRBD1. The CDR3 spans 14 residues. Germline values: CDR1 MNHEY, CDR2 SVGAGI. V lost 6 bases and J lost 3; bases outside the gene matches: 5. CDR3 protein: CASRDREVNQPQHF. For the CDR3, the DNA is TGTGCCAGCAGAGACAGGGAGGTCAATCAGCCCCAGCATTTT.

The chain is built from TRBV7-6 and TRBJ2-2; possible D gene TRBD2, 5 bases. This CDR3 has 15 residues. Germline V gene sequence: CDR1 SGHVS, CDR2 FNYEAQ. Trimming pared 4 bases from V and 4 bases from J, leaving 13 bases between. The CDR3 loop reads CASSWSSYLTGELFF. The CDR3 DNA is TGTGCCAGCAGCTGGTCTAGCTACCTCACCGGGGAGCTGTTTTTT. Full variable domain (missing parts from reference TRBV7-6 and TRBJ2-2): GAGVSQSPRYKVTKRGQDVALRCDPISGHVSLYWYRQALGQGPEFLTYFNYEAQQDKSGLPNDRFSAERPEGSISTLTIQRTEQRDSAMYRCASSWSSYLTGELFFGEGSRLTVL.

The rearrangement joins TRBV2 to TRBJ2-2; no firm D call. V was trimmed by 7 bases and J by 0 bases, leaving 9 bases between them. CDR1 is SNHLY and CDR2 is FYNNEI in the germline V gene. The CDR3 is 14 residues long. This chain's CDR3 is CASKKWSNTGELFF. CDR3 DNA: TGTGCCAGCAAGAAGTGGTCGAACACCGGGGAGCTGTTTTTT. Full variable domain (outside the CDR3, taken from reference TRBV2 and TRBJ2-2): EPEVTQTPSHQVTQMGQEVILRCVPISNHLYFYWYRQILGQKVEFLVSFYNNEISEKSEIFDDQFSVERPDGSNFTLKIRSTKLEDSAMYFCASKKWSNTGELFFGEGSRLTVL.

This chain uses TRBV12-3 or TRBV12-4 with TRBJ1-1, with TRBD1 matching 10 bases. The CDR3 length is 13 residues. Germline trimming cut 8 bases from V and 4 bases from J; bases unmatched to any gene: 4. Written as DNA, the CDR3 is TGTGCCAGCCTCGGACAGGGGGGCACTGAAGCTTTCTTT. Its protein is CASLGQGGTEAFF.

The gene calls are TRBV27 and TRBJ1-2; 7 bases map to TRBD1. This CDR3 contains 14 residues. The V gene's germline CDR1 is MNHEY and CDR2 SMNVEV (reference sequence). The trim removed 3 bases at V and 4 bases at J, leaving 5 bases unmatched. This chain's CDR3 is CASSLTGNSYGYTF. The CDR3 DNA reads as TGTGCCAGCAGTTTGACAGGGAATTCCTATGGCTACACCTTC.

This sequence joins TRBV27 and TRBJ2-5; 10 nucleotides agree with TRBD2. V dropped 5 bases and J dropped 1; count of bases not matched to a gene: 4. This CDR3 comprises 15 residues. The germline CDR1 and CDR2 sequences are MNHEY and SMNVEV (reference sequence). The DNA for the CDR3 is TGTGCCAGCAGTAAAAGCGGGAGGGCCCAAGAGACCCAGTACTTC. It encodes CASSKSGRAQETQYF.

CDR3 residues: CASSLRNSQETQYF. Here the CDR3 DNA reads TGTGCCAGCAGCTTAAGGAACAGCCAAGAGACCCAGTACTTC. This chain joins TRBV7-2 and TRBJ2-5; D uncertain. The CDR3 runs 14 residues. Trimming stripped 2 bases from V and 1 base from J, with 8 bases between. In germline, CDR1 is SGHTA, CDR2 FQGNSA.

The chain has TRBV6-5 and TRBJ2-1; D gene uncertain. V lost 5 bases, J lost 4 bases, and 9 bases lay in between. The CDR3 spans 13 residues. Germline values: CDR1 MNHEY, CDR2 SVGAGI. CDR3 nucleotide sequence: TGTGCCAGCAGTCGGTCGGATTACAATGAGCAGTTCTTC. Amino acids: CASSRSDYNEQFF.

The V call is TRBV7-9, the J call TRBJ1-1; D ambiguous. The CDR3 is 14 amino acids. CDR1 is SEHNR and CDR2 is FQNEAQ in the germline V gene (reference sequence). The germline V and J ends were trimmed by 2 bases and 1 base, with 8 bases remaining between them. CDR3 in amino acids: CASSLTDKNTEAFF. The CDR3 nucleotides are TGTGCCAGCAGCTTAACCGACAAGAACACTGAAGCTTTCTTT.

The V gene is TRBV4-2, the J gene TRBJ1-2; the D gene is possibly TRBD1 (5 bases). The CDR3 has 14 amino acids. V was clipped by 5 bases and J by 4 bases, with 14 bases between them. Germline V gene sequence: CDR1 LGHNA, CDR2 YNFKEQ. The CDR3: CASSSLGHLYGYTF. CDR3 nucleotides: TGTGCCAGCAGCTCCTTAGGACACCTCTATGGCTACACCTTC.

The chain links TRBV12-3 or TRBV12-4 to TRBJ1-2; D ambiguous. V was trimmed by 3 bases and J by 7 bases, leaving 12 bases between them. CDR3 length: 13 residues. The CDR3 region is CASSFRGASGYTF. Here the CDR3 DNA reads TGTGCCAGCAGTTTTCGGGGAGCGAGTGGCTACACCTTC.

The CDR3 sequence is CASSGYDTDTQYF. In DNA, the CDR3 is TGTGCCAGCTCCGGGTATGACACAGATACGCAGTATTTT. The chain is built from TRBV7-9 and TRBJ2-3; no clear D. The germline CDR1 and CDR2 sequences are SEHNR and FQNEAQ (reference sequence). The V end was cut by 8 bases, the J end by 2 bases, with 11 bases between. The CDR3 loop spans 13 amino acids. Filled out from reference TRBV7-9 and TRBJ2-3, the complete variable domain reads DTGVSQNPRHKITKRGQNVTFRCDPISEHNRLYWYRQTLGQGPEFLTYFQNEAQLEKSRLLSDRFSAERPKGSFSTLEIQRTEQGDSAMYLCASSGYDTDTQYFGPGTRLTVL.

This chain uses TRBV10-1 with TRBJ2-7; 7 bases map to TRBD1. The CDR3 runs to 13 residues. Trimming cost V 6 bases and J 4 bases; bases outside gene matches: 6. Germline V gene lookup returns CDR1 WNHNN and CDR2 SYGVQD (reference sequence). CDR3: CASSPGQSYEQYF. The CDR3 bases are TGCGCCAGCAGCCCGGGACAGTCTTACGAGCAGTACTTC.

The rearrangement joins TRBV2 to TRBJ2-7; D possibly matches TRBD1 or TRBD2 (5 bases each). Trimming took 2 bases from V and 2 from J, leaving 13 bases between them. Germline V CDR1 and CDR2: SNHLY, FYNNEI. The CDR3 spans 15 residues. The CDR3 sequence is CASSEPGTVPYEQYF. In DNA, the CDR3 is TGTGCCAGCAGTGAACCAGGGACCGTTCCCTACGAGCAGTACTTC.

The chain uses TRBV30 and TRBJ1-3; D call uncertain. Germline V lookup: CDR1 GTSNPN, CDR2 SVGIG (reference sequence). The CDR3 consists of 12 residues. V was pared by 2 bases and J by 3 bases, with 5 bases between. CDR3 loop: CAWSPVGNTIYF. As DNA, the CDR3 is TGTGCCTGGAGTCCGGTTGGAAACACCATATATTTT.

The rearrangement joins TRBV28 to TRBJ1-4; 8 nucleotides agree with TRBD1. In germline, CDR1 is MDHEN, CDR2 SYDVKM. V trimming: 5 bases; J trimming: 4 bases; junction bases outside the gene matches: 6. This CDR3 is built from 15 residues. The CDR3, as DNA: TGTGCCAGCAGTGGGGCCGGACAGGGTAATGAAAAACTGTTTTTT. Protein sequence: CASSGAGQGNEKLFF.

The chain combines TRBV2 with TRBJ2-5; D gene uncertain. Deletions cut 8 bases from V and 2 bases from J, with 15 bases between. The germline V gene has CDR1 SNHLY and CDR2 FYNNEI. This CDR3 has 14 residues. CDR3 in DNA: TGTGCCAGCGGCCCAGGACGGCTACAAGAGACCCAGTACTTC. This encodes CASGPGRLQETQYF.

This clone was seen a few times. The chain uses TRBV6-7 and TRBJ2-7; TRBD2 aligns across 8 bases. TRBV6-7 carries the ORF label, with uncertain function. The CDR3 covers 15 residues. The trim removed 9 bases at V and 6 bases at J, leaving 16 bases unmatched. The chain's CDR3 is CASCKPGLGVCEQYF. The CDR3 DNA reads TGTGCCAGTTGTAAACCGGGACTAGGCGTCTGCGAGCAGTACTTC.

This chain connects TRBV7-9 to TRBJ1-2; possibly TRBD1 for D (5 bases). CDR3 length equals 15 residues. V lost 5 bases and J lost 1, with 14 bases in between. Germline V lookup: CDR1 SEHNR, CDR2 FQNEAQ (reference sequence). CDR3 sequence: CASSPGAGNNYGYTF. DNA of the CDR3: TGTGCCAGCAGCCCTGGGGCAGGGAATAACTATGGCTACACCTTC.

V gene TRBV30 combines with J gene TRBJ2-7, with TRBD2 matching 13 bases. This CDR3 is 15 amino acids long. Trimming at V came to 2 bases and at J to 2 bases, leaving 3 bases not matched to a gene. The germline gives CDR1 GTSNPN, CDR2 SVGIG (reference sequence). The CDR3 DNA reads TGTGCCTGGAGTTTAGGGACTAGCGGGACCTACGAGCAGTACTTC. It codes for CAWSLGTSGTYEQYF. The full variable domain, its missing parts supplied by reference TRBV30 and TRBJ2-7, is SQTIHQWPATLVQPVGSPLSLECTVEGTSNPNLYWYRQAAGRGLQLLFYSVGIGQISSEVPQNLSASRPQDRQFILSSKKLLLSDSGFYLCAWSLGTSGTYEQYFGPGTRLTVT.

V is TRBV19 and J is TRBJ1-6, with 7 bases that match TRBD1. CDR1 and CDR2 (germline): LNHDA, SQIVND (reference sequence). After removal of 4 bases from V and 7 bases from J, the junction contained 10 bases not matched to a gene. The CDR3 totals 16 residues. Here the CDR3 reads CASSNHPGQPNSPLHF. The CDR3 coding sequence is TGTGCCAGTAGTAACCATCCGGGACAGCCAAATTCACCCCTCCACTTT.

This clone showed up just once. The rearrangement joins TRBV28 to TRBJ2-7; D might be TRBD1 or TRBD2, each matching 6 bases. CDR3 size: 15 residues. Germline lookup yields CDR1 MDHEN and CDR2 SYDVKM. V was pared by 4 bases and J by 1 base, with 14 bases between. CDR3 region: CASSSPQGTSYEQYF. CDR3 in DNA: TGTGCCAGCAGTTCTCCCCAGGGGACTTCCTACGAGCAGTACTTC.

This clone was observed once. The chain combines TRBV11-2 with TRBJ2-1; perhaps TRBD1 as D (6 bases). CDR3 size: 16 residues. V was trimmed by 0 bases and J by 1 base, leaving 10 bases between them. The germline gives CDR1 SGHAT, CDR2 FQNNGV. The CDR3 coding sequence is TGTGCCAGCAGCTTAGATCCTGGGACATCCTACAATGAGCAGTTCTTC. This translates into CASSLDPGTSYNEQFF.